This entry lists 28 T cell receptor beta chains sequenced from one sample in a study of post-analysis software for immune sequencing data. These receptors have no identified antigens. Researchers reported that TCR beta cDNA libraries carried unique molecular identifiers. TCRdb itself ran the PCR reads through MiXCR, one entry per CDR3 protein. The profile shows about 770,000 distinct CDR3 sequences, 35% to 55% of them singletons. The study's findings and limits: The five TRBV segments detected at higher frequency in patients than in controls included TRBV5-6, TRBV5-1 and TRBV20-1.

The sequenced material came from blood. These receptors were taken from a girl aged 5-17 years with multiple sclerosis.

The V gene is TRBV11-2, the J gene TRBJ2-3; perhaps TRBD2 as D (6 bases). Trimming took 5 bases from V and 6 from J, leaving 18 bases between them. Germline lookup yields CDR1 SGHAT and CDR2 FQNNGV. The CDR3 sequence is 15 residues long. The CDR3 coding sequence is TGTGCCAGCAGCGTAGCGGACCTAGATGGGGATACGCAGTATTTT. Translated, it gives CASSVADLDGDTQYF.

The chain joins TRBV29-1 to TRBJ2-1, with TRBD2 matching 9 bases. CDR1 and CDR2 from the germline V gene are SQVTM and ANQGSEA. The CDR3 extends over 13 amino acids. V lost 7 bases and J lost 4; bases outside the gene matches: 5. Here the CDR3 reads CSAGTSWYNEQFF. The CDR3, as DNA: TGCAGCGCCGGGACTAGCTGGTACAATGAGCAGTTCTTC.

CDR3: CSVEAASGANVLTF. In nucleotides, the CDR3 is TGCAGCGTTGAAGCGGCCTCTGGGGCCAACGTCCTGACTTTC. The J gene is TRBJ2-6, the V gene TRBV29-1; D remains ambiguous. Germline V gene data show CDR1 as SQVTM and CDR2 as ANQGSEA. This CDR3 contains 14 residues. V lost 1 base and J 0 bases, leaving 4 bases between the germline ends.

This clonotype was counted only a few times. The chain carries TRBV12-3 or TRBV12-4 and TRBJ2-3; D possibly corresponds to TRBD2 (5 bases). V lost 6 bases, J lost 4 bases, and 8 bases lay in between. This CDR3 is 12 amino acids long. CDR3 sequence: CASRGVSDTQYF. The CDR3 nucleotides read TGTGCCAGCAGGGGAGTTTCAGATACGCAGTATTTT.

This clonotype was counted between two and nine times. The chain links TRBV20-1 to TRBJ2-5, with 12 bases matching TRBD2. The CDR3 spans 14 residues. Germline lookup yields CDR1 DFQATT and CDR2 SNEGSKA (reference sequence). J was trimmed by 3 bases and V by 4 bases; bases with no gene match: 3. The CDR3: CSATRLAGEETQYF. The CDR3 bases are TGCAGTGCTACCAGACTAGCGGGAGAAGAGACCCAGTACTTC.

The chain joins TRBV10-3 to TRBJ1-1; unclear D gene. Germline values: CDR1 ENHRY, CDR2 SYGVKD. The CDR3 extends over 11 amino acids. Trimming pared 0 bases from V and 10 bases from J, leaving 6 bases between. CDR3 nucleotides: TGTGCCATCAGTGAGTCGATTTCAGCTTTCTTT. Translation gives CAISESISAFF.

The V gene is TRBV6-6, the J gene TRBJ1-2; D is ambiguous. CDR1 and CDR2 from the germline V gene are MNHNY and SVGAGI (reference sequence). V lost 7 bases, J lost 2 bases, and 8 bases lay in between. This CDR3 has 12 amino acids. CDR3 DNA: TGTGCCAGCAAAGAAGCCAACTATGGCTACACCTTC. Its protein product is CASKEANYGYTF.

This chain uses TRBV5-1 with TRBJ2-3; a weak D match, TRBD2 (5 bases). Germline V gene sequence: CDR1 SGHRS, CDR2 YFSETQ. The CDR3 spans 16 residues. V dropped 0 bases and J dropped 0 bases, with 11 bases sitting between them. The CDR3 spells CASSLVLAMSTDTQYF. As DNA, the CDR3 is TGCGCCAGCAGCTTGGTCCTAGCCATGAGCACAGATACGCAGTATTTT.

This clonotype was observed a few times. This chain connects TRBV6-6 to TRBJ2-1, with D possibly TRBD2 on 6 matching bases. Deletions cut 6 bases from V and 10 bases from J, with 16 bases between. The length of the CDR3 is 13 residues. Germline CDR1 is MNHNY and CDR2 is SVGAGI (reference sequence). The CDR3 sequence is CASSLGDFWEQFF. The CDR3 DNA sequence: TGTGCCAGCAGCCTTGGGGACTTCTGGGAGCAGTTCTTC.

The sample holds a few counts of this clonotype. V gene TRBV9 combines with J gene TRBJ2-7; 8 bases align to TRBD1. This CDR3 region has 15 residues. The trim removed 4 bases at V and 1 base at J, leaving 7 bases unmatched. Germline V gives CDR1 SGDLS, CDR2 YYNGEE. The CDR3 DNA sequence: TGTGCCAGCAGCCCCTCCGGGACAGGATCCTACGAGCAGTACTTC. Protein: CASSPSGTGSYEQYF. The complete variable domain, with remaining parts taken from reference TRBV9 and TRBJ2-7, reads DSGVTQTPKHLITATGQRVTLRCSPRSGDLSVYWYQQSLDQGLQFLIQYYNGEERAKGNILERFSAQQFPDLHSELNLSSLELGDSALYFCASSPSGTGSYEQYFGPGTRLTVT.

There are a few counts of this clonotype. The chain uses TRBV7-6 and TRBJ2-1; D is perhaps TRBD2 (6 bases). Germline CDR1 SGHVS, CDR2 FNYEAQ. The CDR3 loop spans 18 amino acids. Trimming stripped 5 bases from V and 0 bases from J, with 20 bases between. This CDR3 is CASSLIKGAGSSYNEQFF. The CDR3 nucleotides are TGTGCCAGCAGCCTCATCAAAGGGGCGGGAAGCTCCTACAATGAGCAGTTCTTC.

This clonotype was seen only a few times. The rearrangement links TRBV24-1 to TRBJ2-7, with TRBD2 identical over 11 bases. Per germline, CDR1 KGHDR and CDR2 SFDVKD. Unmatched junction bases numbered 4, after V lost 3 bases and J lost 4 bases. This CDR3 is 15 amino acids long. The CDR3 sequence: CATSDPGTSGYEQYF. DNA of the CDR3: TGTGCCACCAGTGATCCCGGGACTAGCGGATACGAGCAGTACTTC.

This clonotype showed up just a few times. This rearrangement joins TRBV12-3 or TRBV12-4 to TRBJ1-5; unclear D gene. The CDR3 is made up of 16 amino acids. Deletions cut 1 base from V and 2 bases from J, with 12 bases between. CDR3 region: CASSLVAASGNQPQHF. CDR3 in DNA: TGTGCCAGCAGTTTAGTGGCGGCTAGTGGCAATCAGCCCCAGCATTTT.

This clonotype was seen a few times. The V and J genes are TRBV6-1 and TRBJ2-7; no clear D. Germline V lookup: CDR1 MNHNS, CDR2 SASEGT. The V end lost 0 bases, the J end lost 2 bases, and 14 bases lay between the germline ends. This CDR3 is 16 amino acids long. The CDR3 here is CASSEASSPMAYEQYF. The CDR3, as DNA: TGTGCCAGCAGTGAAGCTTCCTCCCCTATGGCCTACGAGCAGTACTTC.

This clonotype was detected only a few times. The chain joins TRBV7-3 to TRBJ2-5, with D tentatively TRBD1 (6 bases). CDR3 length: 15 residues. Germline V gene data show CDR1 as SGHTA and CDR2 as FQGTGA. The V gene lost 5 bases and the J gene lost 2 bases, with 15 bases spanning the gap. The CDR3 region is CASSHRWGRQETQYF. The CDR3 DNA is TGTGCCAGCAGCCATCGGTGGGGGCGACAAGAGACCCAGTACTTC.

The rearrangement joins TRBV6-4 to TRBJ2-7; the D call may be TRBD1 or TRBD2 (5 bases each). CDR1 MRHNA and CDR2 SNTAGT come from the germline V gene. The CDR3 consists of 15 residues. The germline V and J ends were trimmed by 5 bases and 3 bases, with 17 bases remaining between them. DNA of the CDR3: TGTGCCAGCAGTTCTTTAGGGGAGTCGCACTACGAGCAGTACTTC. As protein: CASSSLGESHYEQYF.

In this sample, this clonotype turned up many times. The chain carries TRBV27 and TRBJ1-6; D uncertain. Germline assignment: CDR1 MNHEY and CDR2 SMNVEV (reference sequence). Trimming shortened V by 7 bases and J by 6 bases, and 13 bases separated the two germline ends. The CDR3 contains 14 residues. CDR3 in DNA: TGTGCCAGCACCACTTTGGACCTTAATTCACCCCTCCACTTT. Translation gives CASTTLDLNSPLHF.

V usage is TRBV4-2 and J usage is TRBJ2-5; no reliable D call. V shed 1 base and J shed 5 bases, with 8 bases lying between them. The germline CDR1 and CDR2 sequences are LGHNA and YNFKEQ. The CDR3 has 13 amino acids. CDR3 nucleotide sequence: TGTGCCAGCAGCCAAGGTTTTTGGGAGACCCAGTACTTC. Its protein is CASSQGFWETQYF.

This sequence joins TRBV11-3 and TRBJ2-7; D is possibly TRBD2 (6 bases). The assigned J gene may be wrong: the sequence end matches TRBJ2-5 better. The CDR3 totals 14 residues. Per germline, CDR1 SGHNT and CDR2 YENEEA. The CDR3 reads CASSPGRGKETQYF. For the CDR3, the DNA is TGTGCCAGCAGCCCGGGGCGGGGAAAAGAGACCCAGTACTTC.

The chain employs TRBV29-1 and TRBJ2-1, with 8 bases identical to TRBD2. V lost 1 base, J lost 6 bases, and 11 bases stayed unmatched. Germline loops: CDR1 SQVTM, CDR2 ANQGSEA. CDR3 length: 16 amino acids. DNA of the CDR3: TGCAGCGTTGAAGGTCTTGGCGGGAGGCCCTTCAATGAGCAGTTCTTC. It encodes CSVEGLGGRPFNEQFF.

This chain connects TRBV20-1 to TRBJ1-2, with 7 nucleotides matching TRBD1. The length of the CDR3 is 15 residues. Per germline, CDR1 DFQATT and CDR2 SNEGSKA (reference sequence). The junction had 10 bases not matched to a gene; V was cut back by 3 bases and J by 3 bases. CDR3 coding DNA: TGCAGTGCTAGGGAAACCGGGACAGAGGACTATGGCTACACCTTC. It translates to CSARETGTEDYGYTF.

Here the CDR3 DNA reads TGTGCCAGCAGTGAAGAGGCGGATCAAGAGACCCAGTACTTC. This encodes CASSEEADQETQYF. The chain uses TRBV6-1 and TRBJ2-5; unclear D gene. CDR3 size: 14 residues. V lost 1 base, J lost 2 bases, and 8 bases lay in between. Germline V gene data show CDR1 as MNHNS and CDR2 as SASEGT.

The chain carries TRBV20-1 and TRBJ2-3; 10 nucleotides align to TRBD2. V lost 6 bases and J lost 1; bases outside the gene matches: 4. CDR1 is DFQATT, CDR2 SNEGSKA, per germline (reference sequence). CDR3 size: 14 residues. The CDR3, as DNA: TGCAGTGCCCCGGGGACTAGCGGCACAGATACGCAGTATTTT. As protein: CSAPGTSGTDTQYF.

The V gene is TRBV27, the J gene TRBJ1-1; D call uncertain. The CDR3 runs 13 residues. V lost 4 bases to trimming and J lost 0 bases, with 6 bases between them. Germline CDR1 is MNHEY and CDR2 is SMNVEV (reference sequence). The CDR3 coding sequence is TGTGCCAGCAGTTCCTGGATGAACACTGAAGCTTTCTTT. Translated, it gives CASSSWMNTEAFF.

This clonotype was detected only a few times. The rearrangement links TRBV7-2 to TRBJ2-3; maybe TRBD2 (5 bases). This CDR3 is 15 amino acids long. The V end was cut by 1 base, the J end by 2 bases, with 10 bases between. Germline CDR1 SGHTA, CDR2 FQGNSA. The CDR3 nucleotides are TGTGCCAGCAGCTTAGGAGCGGAGACCACAGATACGCAGTATTTT. This sequence encodes CASSLGAETTDTQYF.

This clonotype has only a few counts. The rearrangement joins TRBV6-2 or TRBV6-3 to TRBJ2-7; D is possibly TRBD1 or TRBD2 (5 bases each). The V end lost 7 bases, the J end lost 1 base, and 11 bases lay between the germline ends. Germline CDR1 is MNHEY and CDR2 is SVGEGT. The CDR3 loop spans 13 amino acids. CDR3 region: CASMQGVSYEQYF. In DNA, the CDR3 is TGTGCCAGCATGCAGGGAGTTTCCTACGAGCAGTACTTC.

This chain joins TRBV3-1 and TRBJ2-5; the D gene is possibly TRBD1 (5 bases). Germline values: CDR1 LGHDT, CDR2 YNNKEL (reference sequence). Trimming pared 5 bases from V and 5 bases from J, leaving 15 bases between. The CDR3 totals 14 residues. This CDR3 reads CASSSLREAETQYF. The CDR3 nucleotides read TGTGCCAGCAGCTCACTCAGGGAAGCGGAGACCCAGTACTTC.

This clonotype was seen a single time. Here the CDR3 reads CASSLAGLSGYTF. CDR3 sequence (DNA): TGCGCCAGCAGCTTGGCCGGGCTTTCTGGCTACACCTTC. The V call is TRBV5-1, the J call TRBJ1-2; unclear D gene. CDR1 SGHRS and CDR2 YFSETQ come from the germline V gene. V was pared by 0 bases and J by 7 bases, with 10 bases between. The CDR3 sequence is 13 residues long.